This TCR beta chain was sequenced during a study of T cell responses to AZD1222 COVID-19 vaccine. Only in-frame clones appear in the TCRdb table, and some are missing; sequencing was by immunoSEQ multiplex PCR. The sample yields about 150,000 clones, 90% to 95% seen once. Note on this clone: Other DNA sequences in this sample translate to the same CDR3.

Germline trimming cut 1 base from V and 1 base from J; bases unmatched to any gene: 1. This CDR3 has 15 amino acids. The germline V gene has CDR1 SGHRS and CDR2 YFSETQ. Here the sequenced sample was peripheral blood, taken on day 0 of AZD1222 vaccination. This chain uses TRBV5-1 with TRBJ2-2; 7 bases fit TRBD1. This sequence originates from an adult in good health. The CDR3: CASSLRTGNTGELFF. CDR3 sequence (DNA): TGCGCCAGCAGCTTGAGGACAGGGAACACCGGGGAGCTGTTTTTT.